These T cell receptor beta chains were read from a single sample in a study of PD-L1 blockade in urothelial cancer. Sequencing was performed with immunoSEQ multiplex PCR; in TCRdb, only in-frame clones are kept and a portion is missing. The repertoire holds around 100,000 clones, with around 93% as singletons. This specimen consisted of PBMCs, obtained around atezolizumab (anti-PD-L1) treatment. The receptors were gathered from a man in his fifties or sixties with urothelial cancer. Both conserved end residues are part of each CDR3. The D gene is left open where the match is weak. Size is omitted from some rows. Given values are once, few, many or a class for expanded clones.

j_call	d_call	clone_size	v_call	cdr3_nt	cdr3_aa
TRBJ1-5	TRBD1	few	TRBV30	TGTGCCTGGAGTGCCGGACAGGGGCAACAGCCCCAGCATTTT	CAWSAGQGQQPQHF
TRBJ2-7	TRBD2	once	TRBV18	TGTGCCAGCTCACCTCGGACTAGCGGGAGCTCCTACGAGCAGTACTTC	CASSPRTSGSSYEQYF
TRBJ1-4	-	-	TRBV19	TGTGCCAGTAGTATCCAGGGAGGAGAAAAACTGTTTTTT	CASSIQGGEKLFF
TRBJ2-3	-	-	TRBV2	TGTGCCAGCAGCTACACAGATACGCAGTATTTT	CASSYTDTQYF
TRBJ2-5	-	-	TRBV30	TGTGCCTGGAGTGCGGGGTTTAGGGAGACCCAGTACTTC	CAWSAGFRETQYF
TRBJ1-1	TRBD1	-	TRBV4-1	TGCGCCAGCAGCCAAGGACAGGGGGGGTTAAACACTGAAGCTTTCTTT	CASSQGQGGLNTEAFF
TRBJ1-2	-	-	TRBV7-6	TGTGCCAGCAGCTTAGAGGCGGACACACGCTACACCTTC	CASSLEADTRYTF
TRBJ1-4	-	-	TRBV7-9	TGTGCCAGCAGCTTAGCGCAAGGGGAAGCTAATGAAAAACTGTTTTTT	CASSLAQGEANEKLFF
TRBJ1-2	-	-	TRBV27	TGTGCCAGCAGTTTGGGCCAGCTCTATGGCTACACCTTC	CASSLGQLYGYTF
TRBJ2-2	TRBD1	once	TRBV7-2	TGTGCCAGCAGCTTACGTTTTTTCTCGACAGGGGGGGACACCGGGGAGCTGTTTTTT	CASSLRFFSTGGDTGELFF
TRBJ1-4	TRBD1	-	TRBV4-1	TGCGCCAGCAGCCAAGATGCGGGACAGTTTGCAACTAATGAAAAACTGTTTTTT	CASSQDAGQFATNEKLFF
TRBJ2-7	TRBD1	-	TRBV5-4	TGTGCCAGCAGCAACGAGCTGGACAGGGTTATAGGGAACGAGCAGTACTTC	CASSNELDRVIGNEQYF
TRBJ2-7	-	-	TRBV14	TGTGCCAGCAGCCAAGATCGGAGAAAGACCTTCCCCGAGCAGTACTTC	CASSQDRRKTFPEQYF
TRBJ2-7	-	-	TRBV5-1	TGCGCCAGCAGCTTGGACAGGGCCGAGCAGTACTTC	CASSLDRAEQYF
TRBJ2-7	TRBD1	-	TRBV4-2	TGTGCCAGCAGCCAAGAAGCCAGACAGGGAAGTTTTTACGAGCAGTACTTC	CASSQEARQGSFYEQYF
TRBJ2-1	TRBD1	-	TRBV6-5	TGTGCCAGCAGGGGAGACAGGGGCGAACAGTTCTTC	CASRGDRGEQFF
TRBJ2-7	-	-	TRBV29-1	TGCAGCGCGGAAGGGGACTACGAGCAGTACTTC	CSAEGDYEQYF